This T cell receptor (beta chain) was recovered during a study of PD-1 blockade in mismatch repair-deficient tumors. Profiled with immunoSEQ multiplex PCR; TCRdb holds only in-frame clones, not every one. This table has 95,000 to 150,000 clones, about 88% appearing once. Three pembrolizumab responders had their TCRs sequenced. The source material was peripheral blood, sampled 44 weeks after starting pembrolizumab. This receptor was identified in an adult with mismatch repair-deficient cancer.

The CDR3 nucleotides read TGTGCCAGCAGCTTAGGGGGGGGTACCCCTTACGAGCAGTACTTC. It encodes CASSLGGGTPYEQYF. V is TRBV7-2 and J is TRBJ2-7, with 7 bases fitting TRBD2. Germline V gives CDR1 SGHTA, CDR2 FQGNSA. The CDR3 has 15 amino acids. J was trimmed by 4 bases and V by 1 base; bases with no gene match: 7.